This T cell receptor (beta chain) was obtained from a study of Ad26.COV2.S vaccination and SARS-CoV-2 variants. Method: immunoSEQ multiplex PCR; TCRdb's copy keeps in-frame clones and lacks some. Seen here are roughly 300,000 clones, approximately 86% observed once, and the top ten hold around 10%. The CDR3 is 14 amino acids. The germline V gene has CDR1 SEHNR and CDR2 FQNEAQ (reference sequence). V dropped 4 bases and J dropped 4 bases, with 13 bases sitting between them. Specified treatment: some 19 received Ad26.COV2.S at low or high dose, single or two shots; about five received placebo; per-sample allocation not given. After the first vaccine or placebo injection, samples were drawn on day 63. Wuhan-strain spike was delivered by a replication-incompetent Ad26 vector. Whole-study results and caveats: Spike-specific TCR breadth ran higher among vaccine recipients than placebo recipients. It was reported that spike-specific CD8+ and CD4+ T cell responses were substantially broad after vaccination.

A remark on this clone: What it binds is not known.

The input for sequencing was peripheral blood, taken in a trial of Ad26.COV2.S vaccine versus placebo. The clonotype was recovered from a person aged 18-65 years who received the Ad26.COV2.S COVID-19 vaccine or a placebo. The chain links TRBV7-9 to TRBJ1-2; tentative D call: TRBD1 (6 bases). CDR3 amino acids: CASSSRQDSYGYTF. In DNA form, the CDR3 reads TGTGCCAGCAGCTCCCGACAGGACTCCTATGGCTACACCTTC. Using reference TRBV7-9 and TRBJ1-2 for the parts outside the CDR3, the full variable domain is DTGVSQNPRHKITKRGQNVTFRCDPISEHNRLYWYRQTLGQGPEFLTYFQNEAQLEKSRLLSDRFSAERPKGSFSTLEIQRTEQGDSAMYLCASSSRQDSYGYTFGSGTRLTVV.